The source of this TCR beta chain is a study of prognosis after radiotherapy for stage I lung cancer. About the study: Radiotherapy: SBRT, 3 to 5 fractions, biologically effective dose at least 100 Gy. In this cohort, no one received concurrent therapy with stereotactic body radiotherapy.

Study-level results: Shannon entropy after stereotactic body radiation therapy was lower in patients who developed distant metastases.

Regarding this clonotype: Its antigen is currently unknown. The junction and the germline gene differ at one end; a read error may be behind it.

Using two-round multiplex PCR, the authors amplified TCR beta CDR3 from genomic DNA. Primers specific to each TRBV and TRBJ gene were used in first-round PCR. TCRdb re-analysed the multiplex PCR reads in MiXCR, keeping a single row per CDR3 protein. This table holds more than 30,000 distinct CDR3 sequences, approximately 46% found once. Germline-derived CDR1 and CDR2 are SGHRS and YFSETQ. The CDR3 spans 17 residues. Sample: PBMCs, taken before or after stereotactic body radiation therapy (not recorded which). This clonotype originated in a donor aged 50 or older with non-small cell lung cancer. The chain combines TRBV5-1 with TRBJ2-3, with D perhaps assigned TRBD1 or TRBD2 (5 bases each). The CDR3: CASSFGTGTASTGTQYF. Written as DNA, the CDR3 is TGTGCCAGCAGCTTTGGGACCGGGACGGCTAGCACAGGTACGCAGTATTTT.